This T cell receptor beta chain is drawn from a study of cytomegalovirus exposure and HLA in healthy donors. The table lists this clone with a count of one. The PCR made use of 60 Vbeta and 13 Jbeta primers. TCRdb's table, derived via immunoSEQ multiplex PCR, lists solely in-frame clones and lacks some. The table has 170,000 or so clones, around 80% seen once. The germline V gene has CDR1 MNHNY and CDR2 SVGAGI (reference sequence). Trimming took 5 bases from V and 4 from J; bases not matched to a gene: 7. This CDR3 is 16 amino acids long. The receptor was derived from a woman aged 50 to 60 in good health and CMV-seropositive. The chain carries TRBV6-6 and TRBJ2-2; 10 bases agree with TRBD2. Material: PBMCs. The CDR3: CASSLASGRGTGELFF. CDR3 coding DNA: TGTGCCAGCAGTCTCGCTAGCGGGAGAGGCACCGGGGAGCTGTTTTTT.